This TCR beta chain appears in the sequencing data of a study of T cells after posttransplantation cyclophosphamide. The V gene's germline CDR1 is SGHNT and CDR2 YYREEE (reference sequence). The CDR3 contains 14 residues. Unmatched junction bases numbered 9, after V lost 7 bases and J lost 2 bases. With regard to this clone: The antigen is undetermined.

Treatment was busulfan-fludarabine conditioning, a marrow graft, and cyclophosphamide on days +3 and +4. TCRdb's table, derived via immunoSEQ multiplex PCR, lists solely in-frame clones and lacks some. Of about 11,000 clones in the sample, 85% are singletons; the top ten hold 15%. Findings of the study overall: Later blood repertoires were often dominated by clones from the donor CD8+ memory compartment. After PTCy, TRB diversity resembled that of CNI/methotrexate controls. TRB overlap between skin or GI tissue T cells and blood was limited.

The receptor's source is a female patient aged 50-60 years who received an allogeneic stem cell transplant from a related donor, was CMV-positive, and had no GVHD. Some T cells may originate from the graft donor. The J gene is TRBJ2-7, the V gene TRBV5-4; 7 nucleotides agree with TRBD1. The sequencing used PBMCs, collected approximately 1,800 days after allogeneic stem cell transplant with posttransplant cyclophosphamide. The CDR3 is CASGQGQPTYEQYF. CDR3 in DNA: TGTGCCAGCGGCCAGGGACAGCCGACCTACGAGCAGTACTTC.